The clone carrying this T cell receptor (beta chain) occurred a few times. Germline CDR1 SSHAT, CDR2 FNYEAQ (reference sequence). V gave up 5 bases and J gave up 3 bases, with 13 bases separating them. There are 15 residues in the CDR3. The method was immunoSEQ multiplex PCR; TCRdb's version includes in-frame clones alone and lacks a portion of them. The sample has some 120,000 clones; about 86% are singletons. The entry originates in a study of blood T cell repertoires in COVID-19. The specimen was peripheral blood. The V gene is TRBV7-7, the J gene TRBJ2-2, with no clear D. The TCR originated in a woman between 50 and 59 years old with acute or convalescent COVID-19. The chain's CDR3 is CASSPVDSDTGELFF. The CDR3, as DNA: TGTGCCAGCAGCCCCGTAGATTCTGACACCGGGGAGCTGTTTTTT.